These 11 T cell receptor beta chains were sequenced from one sample in a study of blood T cell repertoires in COVID-19. Assay: immunoSEQ multiplex PCR; the TCRdb copy retains only in-frame clones and omits some. Of nearly 200,000 clones in the sample, approximately 80% were seen once. Sequenced sample: peripheral blood. The receptors stem from a human donor with acute or convalescent COVID-19. The donor label of this sample is uncertain.

This sequence joins TRBV4-1 and TRBJ2-1; 8 nucleotides match TRBD2. The V gene end was trimmed by 4 bases and the J gene end by 9 bases; junction bases not matched to a gene: 8. The germline V gene has CDR1 MGHRA and CDR2 YSYEKL. The CDR3 is made up of 14 amino acids. The CDR3 nucleotides are TGCGCCAGCAGCCGGAGAGAGGCGGGAGGTGAGCAGTTCTTC. This encodes CASSRREAGGEQFF.

On this clone: The germline gene is not matched at one end of the junction; a read error may be the cause. Other DNA sequences from this sample encode an identical CDR3 as well. The rearrangement joins TRBV4-1 to TRBJ1-6; tentatively, D is TRBD1 (6 bases). This CDR3 is built from 19 residues. From germline, CDR1 is MGHRA and CDR2 YSYEKL. The CDR3 nucleotides read TGCGCCAGCAGCCAAGAAAAATGGGGGGGCGCCTCCTATAATTCACCCCTCCACTTC. Amino acids: CASSQEKWGGASYNSPLHF.

The table lists this clone with a few counts. The chain uses TRBV7-9 and TRBJ2-5, with 9 positions matching TRBD2. The germline V gene encodes CDR1 SEHNR and CDR2 FQNEAQ (reference sequence). This CDR3 spans 15 amino acids. The V gene end was trimmed by 3 bases and the J gene end by 3 bases; junction bases not matched to a gene: 5. The CDR3 spells CASSFPLAGKETQYF. CDR3 sequence (DNA): TGTGCCAGCAGCTTTCCTCTAGCGGGAAAAGAGACCCAGTACTTC.

This chain links TRBV4-3 with TRBJ2-3; D ambiguous. V was clipped by 0 bases and J by 0 bases, with 4 bases between them. The CDR3 contains 14 residues. Germline assignment: CDR1 LGHNA and CDR2 YSLEER. CDR3 sequence: CASSQEISTDTQYF. DNA of the CDR3: TGCGCCAGCAGCCAAGAAATAAGCACAGATACGCAGTATTTT.

The chain couples TRBV5-1 to TRBJ1-5, with D maybe TRBD1 (5 bases). This CDR3 contains 15 residues. V gave up 4 bases and J gave up 4 bases, with 15 bases separating them. The V gene's germline CDR1 is SGHRS and CDR2 YFSETQ. The CDR3 region is CASSDTGFPNQPQHF. CDR3 in DNA: TGCGCCAGCAGCGATACAGGTTTCCCGAATCAGCCCCAGCATTTT.

This clone was detected a few times. This sequence joins TRBV6-5 and TRBJ2-7; 9 bases match TRBD2. Per germline, CDR1 MNHEY and CDR2 SVGAGI. This CDR3 is 15 amino acids long. V gave up 7 bases and J gave up 6 bases; unmatched junction bases: 13. The CDR3 loop is CASITQAGGQVEQYF. CDR3 nucleotide sequence: TGTGCCAGCATCACCCAGGCGGGGGGGCAGGTCGAGCAGTACTTC.

The chain's CDR3 is CASSLAPGPGTSTDTQYF. CDR3 nucleotide sequence: TGCGCCAGCAGCTTGGCTCCAGGGCCAGGGACTAGCACAGATACGCAGTATTTT. The chain couples TRBV5-1 to TRBJ2-3; tentatively, D is TRBD2 (6 bases). The V end was cut by 0 bases, the J end by 0 bases, with 17 bases between. The CDR3 has 18 amino acids. The V gene's germline CDR1 is SGHRS and CDR2 YFSETQ.

The chain is built from TRBV9 and TRBJ1-1; 10 bases line up with TRBD1. The CDR3 has 14 amino acids. J lost 6 bases, V lost 0 bases, and 2 bases had no gene match. Germline lookup yields CDR1 SGDLS and CDR2 YYNGEE. The CDR3 region has the DNA TGTGCCAGCAGCGTAGGGGGACAGGGGTCTGAAGCTTTCTTT. Translation gives CASSVGGQGSEAFF.

In this sample, this clone turned up a few times. The genes are TRBV28 and TRBJ2-1; possibly TRBD2 for D (5 bases). The CDR3 totals 11 residues. Germline assignment: CDR1 MDHEN and CDR2 SYDVKM. V was trimmed by 6 bases and J by 10 bases, leaving 10 bases between them. The CDR3 sequence: CASRWRGEQFF. The CDR3 DNA follows: TGTGCCAGCAGATGGCGAGGGGAGCAGTTCTTC.

The chain recombines TRBV27 with TRBJ2-3, with TRBD2 identical over 8 bases. The CDR3 totals 16 residues. J was trimmed by 1 base and V by 7 bases; bases with no gene match: 10. Germline CDR1 reads MNHEY; CDR2 reads SMNVEV (reference sequence). The CDR3 sequence: CASTLGGGLGTDTQYF. The CDR3 DNA follows: TGTGCCAGCACCCTCGGCGGGGGGCTGGGCACAGATACGCAGTATTTT.

In this sample, this clone turned up once. This rearrangement joins TRBV19 to TRBJ2-3; D possibly corresponds to TRBD1 (6 bases). CDR3 length: 17 amino acids. V lost 3 bases and J 1 base, leaving 17 bases between the germline ends. Germline CDR1 LNHDA, CDR2 SQIVND (reference sequence). The CDR3 nucleotides are TGTGCCAGTAGTATTTCAGCTTTTGGGGGCGGCACAGATACGCAGTATTTT. This codes for CASSISAFGGGTDTQYF.